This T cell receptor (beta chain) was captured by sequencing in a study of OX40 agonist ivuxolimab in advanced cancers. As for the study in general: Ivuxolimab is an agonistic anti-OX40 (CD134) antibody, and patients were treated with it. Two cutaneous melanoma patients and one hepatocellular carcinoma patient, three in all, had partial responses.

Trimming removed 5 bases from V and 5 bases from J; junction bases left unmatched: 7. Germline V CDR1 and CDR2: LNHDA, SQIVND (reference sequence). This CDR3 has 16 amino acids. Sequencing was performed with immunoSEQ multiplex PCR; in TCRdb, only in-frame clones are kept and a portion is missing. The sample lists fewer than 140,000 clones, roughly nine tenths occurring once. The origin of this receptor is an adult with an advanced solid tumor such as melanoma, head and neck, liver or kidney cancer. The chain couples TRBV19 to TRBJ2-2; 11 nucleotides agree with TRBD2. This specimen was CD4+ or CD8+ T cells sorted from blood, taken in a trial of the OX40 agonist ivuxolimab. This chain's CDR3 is CASSSSSGGWTGELFF. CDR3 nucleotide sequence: TGTGCCAGTAGTTCCTCTAGCGGGGGGTGGACCGGGGAGCTGTTTTTT.